The T cell receptor beta chain described here comes from a study of T-cell memory formation after mild COVID-19. About the research overall: Clusters were largely donor specific. General study points: Pre-infection memory harbored some responding clones, suggesting cross-reactive memory joined. Largely, contracting CD4+ clones fell within CM and EM, and contracting CD8+ clones within EMRA.

The sample holds a few counts of this clonotype. Its target is not known. After 5'RACE with constant-segment primers, TCR alpha and TCR beta cDNA libraries carrying sample barcodes and UMIs were obtained. TCRdb reprocessed the 5' RACE reads with MiXCR, giving one entry per CDR3 protein. The repertoire holds 350,000 to 550,000 distinct CDR3 sequences, with 18% as singletons. The V end was cut by 4 bases, the J end by 7 bases, with 19 bases between. The CDR3 has 15 amino acids. Germline CDR1 and CDR2: MNHNY and SVGAGI (reference sequence). The chain is built from TRBV6-6 and TRBJ1-1, with D perhaps matching TRBD1 (6 bases). This TCR derives from a man aged 18 to 29 who had mild COVID-19 (a few samples of this study predate the infection). Cell type and time point are not known. Specimen: PBMCs or a T cell subset sorted from them (not recorded which). The CDR3 coding sequence is TGTGCCAGCAGTTCCCCCATCAACAGGGATGGTGAAGCTTTCTTT. This encodes CASSSPINRDGEAFF.